Presented here are 15 T cell receptor beta chains from one specimen sequenced in a study of T-cell reconstitution after alpha-beta-depleted transplantation in children. A TCRbeta library incorporating unique molecular identifiers was prepared. TCRdb redid the calling of the PCR reads with MiXCR, one entry per CDR3 protein. The profile shows about 540,000 distinct CDR3 sequences, 25% to 30% of them singletons. This sample comprised PBMCs, obtained before TCRalphabeta/CD19-depleted stem cell transplant. Every receptor here comes from a boy younger than two with Wiskott-Aldrich syndrome, due to receive a stem cell transplant.

The table lists this clonotype with a few counts. The chain is built from TRBV20-1 and TRBJ1-1, with TRBD1 as a possible D gene (6 bases). With 5 bases removed from V and 5 bases from J, the gap between germline ends came to 18 bases. The CDR3 has 14 amino acids. Germline assignment: CDR1 DFQATT and CDR2 SNEGSKA (reference sequence). CDR3 bases: TGCAGTGCTGAGAACAGGGCGCTGGGGACTGAAGCTTTCTTT. Its translation is CSAENRALGTEAFF.

The chain is built from TRBV27 and TRBJ2-2; D is possibly TRBD2 (6 bases). There are 14 residues in the CDR3. Germline CDR1 and CDR2: MNHEY and SMNVEV (reference sequence). The V end lost 5 bases, the J end lost 7 bases, and 14 bases lay between the germline ends. In DNA form, the CDR3 reads TGTGCCAGCAGTCCGCGCCCGGGAGACGGGGAGCTGTTTTTT. Translation gives CASSPRPGDGELFF.

The chain recombines TRBV27 with TRBJ2-4, with TRBD2 matching 8 bases. V lost 2 bases, J lost 2 bases, and 14 bases stayed unmatched. Germline loops: CDR1 MNHEY, CDR2 SMNVEV (reference sequence). The CDR3 loop spans 19 amino acids. The CDR3 protein is CASSLRDPTREVTKNIQYF. The CDR3 bases are TGTGCCAGCAGTTTACGGGATCCTACGCGGGAGGTGACCAAAAACATTCAGTACTTC.

As to this clonotype: Relative to the germline gene, one junction end is altered; a read error may explain this. The rearrangement links TRBV7-2 to TRBJ2-7; TRBD2 is a possible D gene (5 bases). The CDR3 runs to 13 residues. Germline V gene lookup returns CDR1 SGHTA and CDR2 FQGNSA. DNA of the CDR3: TGTGCCAGCAGCCCTCGGGGTCCCTACGTGCAGTACTTC. Translation gives CASSPRGPYVQYF.

The table lists this clonotype with a few counts. This rearrangement joins TRBV6-2 or TRBV6-3 to TRBJ2-1, with D unclear. The germline V and J ends were trimmed by 0 bases and 3 bases, with 6 bases remaining between them. The CDR3 loop spans 14 amino acids. Germline assignment: CDR1 MNHEY and CDR2 SVGEGT. CDR3 sequence: CASSYSNLYNEQFF. The CDR3 DNA reads as TGTGCCAGCAGTTACTCGAATCTCTACAATGAGCAGTTCTTC.

The sample holds one count of this clonotype. The CDR3 DNA reads TGTGCCAGCAGTGAAAGGAATCTAGCGGGAGGAGGCTCCTACAATGAGCAGTTCTTC. It yields the protein CASSERNLAGGGSYNEQFF. The rearrangement joins TRBV6-1 to TRBJ2-1, with 11 bases matching TRBD2. The CDR3 consists of 19 residues. CDR1 and CDR2 (germline): MNHNS, SASEGT. Trimming at V came to 2 bases and at J to 0 bases, leaving 9 bases not matched to a gene.

The chain is built from TRBV29-1 and TRBJ2-2; 10 bases line up with TRBD2. The germline gives CDR1 SQVTM, CDR2 ANQGSEA. The CDR3 consists of 18 residues. The junction had 19 bases not matched to a gene; V was cut back by 6 bases and J by 6 bases. The CDR3 DNA reads TGCAGCGTCCAAGTCCCGGGACAAAGACTAGCGGGCCCCGGGGAGCTGTTTTTT. This codes for CSVQVPGQRLAGPGELFF.

The chain recombines TRBV7-2 with TRBJ1-1, with D possibly being TRBD1 (6 bases). This CDR3 region has 14 residues. Trimming removed 5 bases at V and 0 bases at J, with 10 bases between. Germline V gene data show CDR1 as SGHTA and CDR2 as FQGNSA. In nucleotides, the CDR3 is TGTGCCAGCAGCCCAACAGGGCTGAACACTGAAGCTTTCTTT. This encodes CASSPTGLNTEAFF.

The chain has TRBV5-1 and TRBJ2-6, with 9 bases identical to TRBD1. V lost 4 bases to trimming and J lost 2 bases; unmatched junction nucleotides: 10. The CDR3 is 18 residues long. CDR1 is SGHRS, CDR2 YFSETQ, per germline. CDR3 amino acids: CASSGGTGISPGANVLTF. CDR3 nucleotides: TGCGCCAGCAGCGGCGGGACAGGGATTTCACCTGGGGCCAACGTCCTGACTTTC.

The chain joins TRBV3-1 to TRBJ1-3, with D tentatively TRBD1 (6 bases). Germline CDR1 reads LGHDT; CDR2 reads YNNKEL (reference sequence). V shed 4 bases and J shed 0 bases, with 25 bases lying between them. The CDR3 runs to 20 residues. The DNA for the CDR3 is TGTGCCAGCAGCCGCACAATTCAGGGGATACGGGGCCACTCTGGAAACACCATATATTTT. Translating it yields CASSRTIQGIRGHSGNTIYF.

This clonotype turned up a few times. The gene calls are TRBV11-1 and TRBJ1-1; D possibly corresponds to TRBD1 (6 bases). This CDR3 has 18 amino acids. The germline V gene has CDR1 SGHAT and CDR2 FQDESV (reference sequence). Trimming removed 5 bases at V and 3 bases at J, with 25 bases between. Here the CDR3 DNA reads TGTGCCAGCAGCCTATATATATGGGGGCGAGGGGCCGACACTGAAGCTTTCTTT. Protein product: CASSLYIWGRGADTEAFF.

There are a few counts of this clonotype. CDR3 nucleotides: TGCAGCGTCTTGGACAGGGTAAATACCGGGGAGCTGTTTTTT. It yields the protein CSVLDRVNTGELFF. V gene TRBV29-1 combines with J gene TRBJ2-2; 8 bases are shared with TRBD1. This CDR3 has 14 residues. V lost 6 bases and J lost 5; bases outside the gene matches: 8. In germline, CDR1 is SQVTM, CDR2 ANQGSEA.

The J gene is TRBJ2-1, the V gene TRBV5-5; 11 positions agree with TRBD2. This CDR3 is built from 16 residues. Losses at the gene ends were 0 bases for V and 7 bases for J; bases not matched to a gene: 6. Germline assignment: CDR1 SGHKS and CDR2 YYEKEE (reference sequence). The CDR3 reads CASSLVVAGGFNEQFF. The CDR3 coding sequence is TGTGCCAGCAGCTTGGTTGTAGCGGGAGGGTTTAATGAGCAGTTCTTC.

The rearrangement uses TRBV2 and TRBJ2-1, with 11 bases fitting TRBD2. The trim removed 3 bases at V and 5 bases at J, leaving 6 bases unmatched. CDR1 SNHLY and CDR2 FYNNEI come from the germline V gene. The CDR3 is 16 residues long. The CDR3 DNA reads as TGTGCCAGCAGTGAGCCGGGACTAGCGGTACACAATGAGCAGTTCTTC. This sequence encodes CASSEPGLAVHNEQFF.

In this sample, this clonotype turned up many times. Germline is not matched at one junction end, which may reflect a read error. V is TRBV7-2 and J is TRBJ2-5; D gene uncertain. CDR3 length equals 13 residues. Germline V gives CDR1 SGHTA, CDR2 FQGNSA. The CDR3 protein is CASSLPNQETQYF. The DNA for the CDR3 is TGTGCCAGCAGCTTACCGAACCAGGAGACCCAGTACTTC.